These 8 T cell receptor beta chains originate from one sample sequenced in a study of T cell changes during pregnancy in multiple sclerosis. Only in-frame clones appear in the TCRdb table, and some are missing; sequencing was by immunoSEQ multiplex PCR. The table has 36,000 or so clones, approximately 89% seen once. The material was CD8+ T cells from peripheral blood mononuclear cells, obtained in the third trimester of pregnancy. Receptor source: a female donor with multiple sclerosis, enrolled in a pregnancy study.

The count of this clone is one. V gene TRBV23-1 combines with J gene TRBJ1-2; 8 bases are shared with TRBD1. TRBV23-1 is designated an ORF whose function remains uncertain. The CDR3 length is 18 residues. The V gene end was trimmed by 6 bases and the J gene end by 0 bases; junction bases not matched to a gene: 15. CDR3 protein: CASSLESTGALTNYGYTF. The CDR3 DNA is TGCGCCAGCAGCCTGGAATCGACAGGGGCCCTTACTAACTATGGCTACACCTTC.

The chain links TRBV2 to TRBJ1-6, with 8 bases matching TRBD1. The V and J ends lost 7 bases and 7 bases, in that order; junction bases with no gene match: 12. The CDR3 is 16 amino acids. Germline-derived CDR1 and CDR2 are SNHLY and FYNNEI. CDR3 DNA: TGTGCCAGCAAGCCAGGGGGCTCAGGACGAAATTCACCCCTCCACTTT. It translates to CASKPGGSGRNSPLHF.

CDR3 sequence: CASSVEGTGSYEQYF. CDR3 bases: TGTGCCAGCAGCGTAGAAGGTACGGGATCCTACGAGCAGTACTTC. The chain is built from TRBV9 and TRBJ2-7, with a weak D call TRBD2 (5 bases). From germline, CDR1 is SGDLS and CDR2 YYNGEE. This CDR3 has 15 amino acids. Trimming left V 0 bases short and J 1 base short, with 11 bases between.

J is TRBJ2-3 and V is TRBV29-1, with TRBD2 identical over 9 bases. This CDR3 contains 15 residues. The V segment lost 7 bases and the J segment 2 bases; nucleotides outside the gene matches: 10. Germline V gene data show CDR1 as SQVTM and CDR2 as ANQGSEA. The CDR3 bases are TGCAGCGCCACCGAGGAGCGGGGGGCCACAGATACGCAGTATTTT. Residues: CSATEERGATDTQYF.

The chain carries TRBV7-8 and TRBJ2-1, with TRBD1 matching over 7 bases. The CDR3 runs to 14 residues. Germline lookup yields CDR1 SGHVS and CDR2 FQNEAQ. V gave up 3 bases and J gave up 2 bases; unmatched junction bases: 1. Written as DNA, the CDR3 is TGTGCCAGCAGCTTGGGACAGCCCTACAATGAGCAGTTCTTC. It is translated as CASSLGQPYNEQFF. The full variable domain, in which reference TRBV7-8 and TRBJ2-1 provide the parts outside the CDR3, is GAGVSQSPRYKVAKRGQDVALRCDPISGHVSLFWYQQALGQGPEFLTYFQNEAQLDKSGLPSDRFFAERPEGSVSTLKIQRTQQEDSAVYLCASSLGQPYNEQFFGPGTRLTVL.

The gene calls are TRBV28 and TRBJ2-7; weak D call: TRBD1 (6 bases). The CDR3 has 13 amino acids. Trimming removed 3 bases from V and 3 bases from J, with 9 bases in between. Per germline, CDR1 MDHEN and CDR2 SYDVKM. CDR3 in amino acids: CASSFDRYYEQYF. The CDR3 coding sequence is TGTGCCAGCAGTTTCGACAGGTACTACGAGCAGTACTTC.

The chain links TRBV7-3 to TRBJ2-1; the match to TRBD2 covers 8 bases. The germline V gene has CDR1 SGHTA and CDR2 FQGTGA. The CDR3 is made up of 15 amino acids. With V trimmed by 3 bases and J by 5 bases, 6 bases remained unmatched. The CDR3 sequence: CASSLALAVDNEQFF. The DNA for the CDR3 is TGTGCCAGCAGCTTGGCACTAGCGGTGGACAATGAGCAGTTCTTC.

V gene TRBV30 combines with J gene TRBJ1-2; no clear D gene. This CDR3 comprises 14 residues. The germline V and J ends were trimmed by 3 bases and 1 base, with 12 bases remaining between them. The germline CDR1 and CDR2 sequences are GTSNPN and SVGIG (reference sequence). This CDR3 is CAWRQPNHNYGYTF. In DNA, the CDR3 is TGTGCCTGGAGACAACCAAACCATAACTATGGCTACACCTTC. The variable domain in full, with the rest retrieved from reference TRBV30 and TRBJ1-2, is SQTIHQWPATLVQPVGSPLSLECTVEGTSNPNLYWYRQAAGRGLQLLFYSVGIGQISSEVPQNLSASRPQDRQFILSSKKLLLSDSGFYLCAWRQPNHNYGYTFGSGTRLTVV.